These T cell receptor beta chains were read from a single sample in a study of Ad26.COV2.S vaccination and SARS-CoV-2 variants. Sequencing was performed with immunoSEQ multiplex PCR; in TCRdb, only in-frame clones are kept and a portion is missing. The table lists some 250,000 clones, approximately 87% of them singletons. The specimen comprised peripheral blood, sampled in a trial of Ad26.COV2.S vaccine versus placebo. These receptors were collected from a person aged 18-60 years who received the Ad26.COV2.S COVID-19 vaccine or a placebo. The CDR3 runs from the conserved cysteine through the conserved F or W. A D gene is named only where the DNA matches it firmly. Part of the rows lack a size; the others show once, few, many or a class for expanded clones.

D: TRBD1
size: -
J: TRBJ2-3
V: TRBV3-1/TRBV3-2
DNA: TGTGCCAGCAGCCAAGCTTCTGGAGGGGACAGGGGCACAGATACGCAGTATTTT
CDR3: CASSQASGGDRGTDTQYF

D: TRBD1
size: -
J: TRBJ2-7
V: TRBV7-9
DNA: TGTGCCAGCAGCTCGGGACAGGTTCCCCTGGTGTACGAGCAGTACTTC
CDR3: CASSSGQVPLVYEQYF

D: -
size: -
J: TRBJ1-2
V: TRBV28
DNA: TGTGCCAGCGCCCTTAAGGTTGGCTACACCTTC
CDR3: CASALKVGYTF

D: -
size: -
J: TRBJ2-7
V: TRBV3-1/TRBV3-2
DNA: TGTGCCAGCAGCCAAAGAACCCCAGGAAGCGAGCAGTACTTC
CDR3: CASSQRTPGSEQYF

D: -
size: -
J: TRBJ2-3
V: TRBV28
DNA: TGTGCCAGCAGTCCAGGCGCCTCAAGATTTGGTCCTAGCACAGATACGCAGTATTTT
CDR3: CASSPGASRFGPSTDTQYF

D: -
size: once
J: TRBJ2-2
V: TRBV19
DNA: TGTGCCAGTAGTATAGAAGGGCAGTTCTCCACCGGGGAGCTGTTTTTT
CDR3: CASSIEGQFSTGELFF

D: -
size: -
J: TRBJ2-2
V: TRBV2
DNA: TGTGCCAGCAGTATCCTCCGGGACAACAAAGGAGCTTCCGGGGAGCTGTTTTTT
CDR3: CASSILRDNKGASGELFF

D: TRBD2
size: -
J: TRBJ2-1
V: TRBV15
DNA: TGTGCCACCAGCATTCTTGGACTAGACCACAATGAGCAGTTCTTC
CDR3: CATSILGLDHNEQFF

D: TRBD1
size: -
J: TRBJ1-2
V: TRBV28
DNA: TGTGCCAGCAGTTTAACAGGGGAGGCCTATGGCTACACCTTC
CDR3: CASSLTGEAYGYTF

D: -
size: -
J: TRBJ1-1
V: TRBV3-1/TRBV3-2
DNA: TGTGCCAGCAGCCTCGAGTCGGTGAACACTGAAGCTTTCTTT
CDR3: CASSLESVNTEAFF

D: -
size: -
J: TRBJ2-3
V: TRBV3-1/TRBV3-2
DNA: TGTGCCAGCAGCCAAGCCTGGACAGATGACACAGATACGCAGTATTTT
CDR3: CASSQAWTDDTDTQYF

D: TRBD2
size: -
J: TRBJ2-3
V: TRBV5-1
DNA: TGCGCCAGCAGCTTGCGGGGGGGCGATACGCAGTATTTT
CDR3: CASSLRGGDTQYF

D: TRBD1
size: few
J: TRBJ2-7
V: TRBV28
DNA: TGTGCCAGCAGCCGATCCGGGACAGGGTGGTACGAGCAGTACTTC
CDR3: CASSRSGTGWYEQYF

D: -
size: -
J: TRBJ2-7
V: TRBV27
DNA: TGTGCTCCTCAAAGCCAGGGTCACTCCTACGAGCAGTACTTC
CDR3: CAPQSQGHSYEQYF

D: -
size: -
J: TRBJ2-7
V: TRBV6-6
DNA: TGTGCCAGCAGCCCCGTGGGGCAGGCGAACTCCTACGAGCAGTACTTC
CDR3: CASSPVGQANSYEQYF

D: TRBD2
size: -
J: TRBJ2-3
V: TRBV10-1
DNA: TGCGCCAGCAGTGACCCCTCGGGGGGGGGTACAGATACGCAGTATTTT
CDR3: CASSDPSGGGTDTQYF

D: -
size: once
J: TRBJ2-7
V: TRBV19
DNA: TGTGCCAGTAGTCCTAGGGGCGGGAAGAGCTCCTACGAGCAGTACTTC
CDR3: CASSPRGGKSSYEQYF

D: -
size: -
J: TRBJ2-2
V: TRBV25-1
DNA: TGTGCCACTACCCTCCCGGGGCGGGAAGGTAGCACCGGGGAGCTGTTTTTT
CDR3: CATTLPGREGSTGELFF

D: -
size: -
J: TRBJ2-1
V: TRBV9
DNA: TGTGCCAGCAGCGTGGAGTCGGGTGAGCAGTTCTTC
CDR3: CASSVESGEQFF

D: TRBD2
size: -
J: TRBJ2-2
V: TRBV7-2
DNA: TGTGCCAGCAGCTACGGACTAGCGGGGGGAAGGGGGGAGCTGTTTTTT
CDR3: CASSYGLAGGRGELFF

D: TRBD1
size: few
J: TRBJ1-1
V: TRBV28
DNA: TGTGCCAGCAGGGCGCAGGGGGACACTGAAGCTTTCTTT
CDR3: CASRAQGDTEAFF

D: TRBD1
size: -
J: TRBJ1-1
V: TRBV11-2
DNA: TGTGCCAGCAGCTTGGCAGGGGGGGTCAACACTGAAGCTTTCTTT
CDR3: CASSLAGGVNTEAFF